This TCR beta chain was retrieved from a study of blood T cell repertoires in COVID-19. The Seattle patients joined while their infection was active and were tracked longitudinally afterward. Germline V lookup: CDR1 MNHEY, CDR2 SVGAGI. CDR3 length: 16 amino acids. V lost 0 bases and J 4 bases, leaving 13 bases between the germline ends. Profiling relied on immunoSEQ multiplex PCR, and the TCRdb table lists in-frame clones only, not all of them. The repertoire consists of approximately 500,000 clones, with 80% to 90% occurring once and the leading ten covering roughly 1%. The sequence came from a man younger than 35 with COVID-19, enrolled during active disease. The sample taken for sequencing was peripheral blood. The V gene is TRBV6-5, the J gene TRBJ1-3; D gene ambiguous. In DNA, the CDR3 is TGTGCCAGCAGTTACTCCAATACCCATAGCGGAAACACCATATATTTT. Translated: CASSYSNTHSGNTIYF.